Below, one T cell receptor (beta chain) is given with its context. Antigen unknown. Via MiXCR, TCRdb re-called the reads, giving one row per CDR3 protein. The sample consists of under 350,000 distinct CDR3 sequences, about 9.2% of them appearing once. The data were obtained in a study of T cell repertoires in cytomegalovirus infection. In the study overall: Evidence of both CMV infection and a matching HLA type came from public TCR beta signatures. Study-wide points: Summed frequency of public TCR beta families distinguished CMV carriers with the relevant HLA.

V lost 3 bases and J 6 bases, leaving 12 bases between the germline ends. CDR1 is MNHEY and CDR2 is SVGAGI in the germline V gene. The CDR3 runs to 15 residues. Specimen: PBMCs. The chain employs TRBV6-5 and TRBJ1-6, with D possibly being TRBD1 (5 bases). This TCR came from a human donor in good health (CMV status not recorded). Some clones in this sample may be carry-over from other donors' samples. CDR3 sequence reads: CASSYSGLLNSPLHF. The CDR3 bases are TGTGCCAGCAGTTATTCAGGGTTACTTAATTCACCCCTCCACTTT.